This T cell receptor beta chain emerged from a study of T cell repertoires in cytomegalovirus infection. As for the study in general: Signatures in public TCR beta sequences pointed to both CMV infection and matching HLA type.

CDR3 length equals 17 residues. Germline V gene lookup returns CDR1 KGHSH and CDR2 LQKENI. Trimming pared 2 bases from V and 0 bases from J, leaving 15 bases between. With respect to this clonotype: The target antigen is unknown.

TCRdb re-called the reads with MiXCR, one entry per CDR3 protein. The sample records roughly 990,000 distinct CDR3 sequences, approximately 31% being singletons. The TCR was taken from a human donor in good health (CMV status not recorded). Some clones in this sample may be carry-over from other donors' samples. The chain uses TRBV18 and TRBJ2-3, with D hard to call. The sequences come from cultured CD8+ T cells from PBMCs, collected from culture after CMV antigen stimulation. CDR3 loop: CASSPTGSRKSTDTQYF. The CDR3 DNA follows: TGTGCCAGCTCACCAACGGGCAGCAGAAAGAGCACAGATACGCAGTATTTT.